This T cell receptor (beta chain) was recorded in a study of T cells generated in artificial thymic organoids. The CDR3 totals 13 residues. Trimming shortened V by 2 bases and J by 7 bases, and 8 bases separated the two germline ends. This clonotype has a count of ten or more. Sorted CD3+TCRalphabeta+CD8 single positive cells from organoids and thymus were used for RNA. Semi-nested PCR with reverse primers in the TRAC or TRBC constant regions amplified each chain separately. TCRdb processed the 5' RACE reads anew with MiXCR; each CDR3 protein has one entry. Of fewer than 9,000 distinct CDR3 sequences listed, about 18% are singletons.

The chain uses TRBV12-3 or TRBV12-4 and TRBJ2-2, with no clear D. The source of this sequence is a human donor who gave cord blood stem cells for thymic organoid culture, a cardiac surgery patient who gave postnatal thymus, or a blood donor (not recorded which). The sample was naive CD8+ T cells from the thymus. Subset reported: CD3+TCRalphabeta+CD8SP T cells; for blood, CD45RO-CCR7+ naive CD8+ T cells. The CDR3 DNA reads TGTGCCAGCAGTTTAATGGGTTTCGGGGAGCTGTTTTTT. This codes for CASSLMGFGELFF.